These T cell receptor beta chains were read from a single sample in a study of blood T cell repertoires in COVID-19. The method was immunoSEQ multiplex PCR; TCRdb's version includes in-frame clones alone and lacks a portion of them. This table holds about 210,000 clones, roughly 87% found once. The sequenced material came from PBMCs or T cells enriched from blood (not recorded which). These TCRs come from a man aged 18-30 years with acute COVID-19. Each CDR3 is given with its conserved first and last residue. D genes are given only for firm matches. Rows give clone size only sometimes, using once, few, many, or a class for an expanded clone.

v_gene	len	abundance	d_gene	j_gene	CDR3nt	CDR3aa
TRBV4-2	13	.	.	TRBJ1-1	TGTGCCAGCAGGAGGACAGTGAACACTGAAGCTTTCTTT	CASRRTVNTEAFF
TRBV18	14	few	.	TRBJ2-7	TGTGCCAGCTCTGCAGACAGGACTTCCTACGAGCAGTACTTC	CASSADRTSYEQYF
TRBV4-3	15	.	.	TRBJ2-1	TGCGCCAGCAGCCAAGAAAGGACGGGATACAATGAGCAGTTCTTC	CASSQERTGYNEQFF
TRBV12-3/TRBV12-4	12	.	.	TRBJ2-7	TGTGCCAGCAGTATAACAGGGACCGAGCAGTACTTC	CASSITGTEQYF
TRBV28	14	.	TRBD1	TRBJ2-7	TGTGCCAGCAAAGGGACAGGAGATTCCTACGAGCAGTACTTC	CASKGTGDSYEQYF
TRBV28	13	.	.	TRBJ1-1	TGTGCCAGCTGCCGACAGACCGTTCCTGGGGCTTTCTTT	CASCRQTVPGAFF
TRBV15	13	few	.	TRBJ1-5	TGTGCCACCAGCAGGTCATTTGATCAGCCCCAGCATTTT	CATSRSFDQPQHF
TRBV27	14	.	.	TRBJ1-5	TGTGCCAGCAGTCCACGACAGCTTGAAGGGGCCCAGCATTTT	CASSPRQLEGAQHF
TRBV27	14	.	.	TRBJ2-2	TGTGCCAGCCGCCTGGCGGGACGGACCGGGGAGCTGTTTTTT	CASRLAGRTGELFF
TRBV28	13	.	TRBD1	TRBJ2-5	TGTGCCAGCAGTTCAGGACAGGGTGGGACCCAGTACTTC	CASSSGQGGTQYF
TRBV4-1	17	once	TRBD2	TRBJ2-5	TGCGCCAGCAGCCCCCGGCTTTGGGTGCGGGAGGGAGAGACCCAGTACTTC	CASSPRLWVREGETQYF
TRBV9	16	once	TRBD1	TRBJ1-4	TGTGCCAGCAGCGTAGAGGACAGGGAAGAATATGAAAAACTGTTTTTT	CASSVEDREEYEKLFF
TRBV28	15	.	TRBD1	TRBJ1-6	TGTGCCAGCGCTATCGGGACAGGTTATAATTCACCCCTCCACTTT	CASAIGTGYNSPLHF
TRBV15	16	once	.	TRBJ2-7	TGTGCCACCGCGCTATTAGCTTGGCAGGGGCGCGACGAGCAGTACTTC	CATALLAWQGRDEQYF
TRBV2	16	.	.	TRBJ1-3	TGTGCCAGCAGTGAAGCTAAGGGGCTGGGTGGAAACACCATATATTTT	CASSEAKGLGGNTIYF
TRBV7-7	15	.	TRBD1	TRBJ2-3	TGTGCTAGCAGCCCTACAGGGGGCGCGACAGATACGCAGTATTTT	CASSPTGGATDTQYF
TRBV4-1	19	.	TRBD2	TRBJ2-4	TGCGCCAGCAGCCAAGCCCCCCCTGGAGCGGGAGGGCCCCGGAACATTCAGTACTTC	CASSQAPPGAGGPRNIQYF
TRBV6-5	14	.	TRBD1	TRBJ1-4	TGTGCCAGCAGCGCCGGGACAGAAGGTGAAAAACTGTTTTTT	CASSAGTEGEKLFF
TRBV11-3	13	.	.	TRBJ2-3	TGTGCCAGCAGCCCCAGTGACACAGATACGCAGTATTTT	CASSPSDTDTQYF
TRBV28	14	.	.	TRBJ1-4	TGTGCCAGCAGTCAACCCAGGACAGCCGAAAAACTGTTTTTT	CASSQPRTAEKLFF
TRBV10-1	15	.	.	TRBJ1-6	TGCGCCAGCAGTGAGTCGCGGGACGGTAATTCACCCCTCCACTTT	CASSESRDGNSPLHF
TRBV19	15	once	TRBD1	TRBJ1-3	TGTGCCAGTAGTATCGACAGGGGGCCAGGAAACACCATATATTTT	CASSIDRGPGNTIYF
TRBV27	12	.	.	TRBJ2-7	TGTGCCAGCAAGGGCTGGGGCGACGAGCAGTACTTC	CASKGWGDEQYF
TRBV10-3	16	.	TRBD2	TRBJ2-7	TGTGCCATCAGTGAGTCCCGGACTAGCGGGAGTAGCGAGCAGTACTTC	CAISESRTSGSSEQYF
TRBV6-5	14	.	TRBD2	TRBJ2-7	TGTGCCAGCAGTTACTCGAAAACTAGCGGCGAGCAGTACTTC	CASSYSKTSGEQYF
TRBV7-3	14	.	TRBD1	TRBJ1-2	TGTGCCAGCAGTCCCGGGACAGAGAACTATGGCTACACCTTC	CASSPGTENYGYTF
TRBV19	17	.	TRBD1	TRBJ1-1	TGTGCCAGTAGTCCCAACCGGGACAGGGAGGGGAACACTGAAGCTTTCTTT	CASSPNRDREGNTEAFF
TRBV29-1	14	.	TRBD2	TRBJ2-1	TGCAGCGCCGCACTAGCGGGAGTTAGCGATGAGCAGTTCTTC	CSAALAGVSDEQFF
TRBV18	15	few	TRBD1	TRBJ1-5	TGTGCCAGCTCACCAGGGACAGGGGTGTACCAGCCCCAGCATTTT	CASSPGTGVYQPQHF
TRBV11-2	16	.	TRBD2	TRBJ2-5	TGTGCCAGCACCGGACTAGCGGGAGGGAATCAAGAGACCCAGTACTTC	CASTGLAGGNQETQYF
TRBV29-1	12	.	TRBD1	TRBJ2-1	TGCAGCGCGACAGGGTCCTACAATGAGCAGTTCTTC	CSATGSYNEQFF
TRBV3-1/TRBV3-2	15	.	.	TRBJ1-2	TGTGCCAGCAGCCGAAGGGCCTCGGGGTCGTTTGGCTACACCTTC	CASSRRASGSFGYTF
TRBV10-3	16	.	TRBD2	TRBJ2-3	TGTGCCATCAGTGTCGGGCTAGCGGGAAGCACAGATACGCAGTATTTT	CAISVGLAGSTDTQYF
TRBV25-1	12	.	.	TRBJ2-3	TGTGCCAGCAGGGTTCCGGGAGATACGCAGTATTTT	CASRVPGDTQYF
TRBV7-6	15	.	TRBD1	TRBJ1-1	TGTGCCAGCAGCTTGCGGACAGGGGCTCTGACTGAAGCTTTCTTT	CASSLRTGALTEAFF
TRBV7-8	21	.	TRBD2	TRBJ2-7	TGTGCCAGCAGCTTACGAAGCCCGGGACTAGCGGGAGGGTGGGAATCTTACGAGCAGTACTTC	CASSLRSPGLAGGWESYEQYF
TRBV19	14	.	.	TRBJ1-1	TGTGCCAGCCGAGTGACAGTCTCGAACACTGAAGCTTTCTTT	CASRVTVSNTEAFF
TRBV30	11	.	.	TRBJ2-7	TGTGCCTGGAGAACTCTCTACGAGCAGTACTTC	CAWRTLYEQYF
TRBV28	11	.	.	TRBJ1-5	TGTGCCAGCAGTTTAGGCGGCCCGAGGCATTTT	CASSLGGPRHF
TRBV28	13	.	.	TRBJ2-7	TGTGCCAGCAGTCGACTCGGAGGCTACGAGCAGTACTTC	CASSRLGGYEQYF
TRBV28	14	.	TRBD2	TRBJ2-3	TGTGCCAGCAGTTTAGCGGGAGTAACAGATACGCAGTATTTT	CASSLAGVTDTQYF
TRBV19	15	.	TRBD2	TRBJ2-1	TGTGCCAGTAGTCCCACTAGCGGGGTCTACAATGAGCAGTTCTTC	CASSPTSGVYNEQFF
TRBV4-3	14	.	TRBD1	TRBJ2-3	TGCGCCAGCAGCCAAGACGGACAGGGAGATACGCAGTATTTT	CASSQDGQGDTQYF